The 15 T cell receptor beta chains in this list originate from one sample, sequenced in a study of T cell repertoires in cytomegalovirus infection. These receptors' antigens are unknown. TCRdb called the reads again in MiXCR, with one record for every CDR3 protein. The sample contains some 700,000 distinct CDR3 sequences, around a third of which appear only once. The sample here was cultured PBMCs, taken from culture after CMV antigen stimulation. All receptors come from a human donor in good health (CMV status not recorded). Some clones in this sample may be carry-over from other donors' samples.

This clonotype was observed a handful of times. This chain uses TRBV4-1 with TRBJ2-1, with D uncertain. CDR3 size: 15 residues. CDR1 is MGHRA and CDR2 is YSYEKL in the germline V gene. Trimming cost V 4 bases and J 8 bases, with 18 bases left between them. Written as DNA, the CDR3 is TGCGCCAGCAGCCTAACCGGGCCGGGTCTGGATGAGCAGTTCTTC. It translates to CASSLTGPGLDEQFF.

In its sample, this clonotype was seen a few times. V usage is TRBV7-2 and J usage is TRBJ2-2, with D possibly TRBD1 on 5 matching bases. V was trimmed by 1 base and J by 13 bases, leaving 13 bases between them. CDR3 length equals 13 residues. CDR1 and CDR2 from the germline V gene are SGHTA and FQGNSA. The CDR3 nucleotides are TGTGCCAGCAGCTTAGGTGTTAGAAGGGGGCTGTTTTTT. It codes for CASSLGVRRGLFF.

V gene TRBV27 combines with J gene TRBJ1-4; 10 bases fit TRBD1. Germline loops: CDR1 MNHEY, CDR2 SMNVEV (reference sequence). This CDR3 region has 19 residues. The trim removed 3 bases at V and 6 bases at J, leaving 16 bases unmatched. The CDR3 DNA sequence: TGTGCCAGCAGTTTTAACCCGGGACAGGGGAGGAGTGAGGATGAAAAACTGTTTTTT. It yields the protein CASSFNPGQGRSEDEKLFF.

The chain is built from TRBV7-8 and TRBJ1-5, with 7 bases fitting TRBD1. Germline CDR1 is SGHVS and CDR2 is FQNEAQ. This CDR3 contains 15 residues. After removal of 6 bases from V and 5 bases from J, the junction contained 10 bases not matched to a gene. In DNA form, the CDR3 reads TGTGCCAGCAGTCGGGACGACAGGGAATATCAGCCCCAGCATTTT. Its translation is CASSRDDREYQPQHF.

The gene calls are TRBV6-5 and TRBJ2-1, with 9 bases fitting TRBD1. J was trimmed by 9 bases and V by 2 bases; bases with no gene match: 8. This CDR3 spans 15 amino acids. CDR1 is MNHEY, CDR2 SVGAGI, per germline. CDR3 region: CASSYATGGFSEQFF. In DNA, the CDR3 is TGTGCCAGCAGTTACGCGACAGGGGGATTCAGTGAGCAGTTCTTC.

This clonotype was detected a few times. The V gene is TRBV6-6, the J gene TRBJ2-1; 7 bases are shared with TRBD1. This CDR3 is built from 14 residues. CDR1 is MNHNY, CDR2 SVGAGI, per germline (reference sequence). Trimming removed 2 bases from V and 3 bases from J; junction bases left unmatched: 1. CDR3 in DNA: TGTGCCAGCAGTTACCGACAGGGCTACAATGAGCAGTTCTTC. It translates to CASSYRQGYNEQFF.

This chain links TRBV5-4 with TRBJ1-2; D uncertain. The V and J ends lost 1 base and 3 bases respectively, with 10 bases between them. This CDR3 contains 14 residues. Germline assignment: CDR1 SGHNT and CDR2 YYREEE (reference sequence). Here the CDR3 reads CASSLPGVDYGYTF. The DNA for the CDR3 is TGTGCCAGCAGCTTGCCCGGGGTTGACTATGGCTACACCTTC.

This clonotype was seen only a few times. V is TRBV7-6 and J is TRBJ2-5; no reliable D call. This CDR3 spans 12 amino acids. From germline, CDR1 is SGHVS and CDR2 FNYEAQ. With 3 bases removed from V and 5 bases from J, the gap between germline ends came to 7 bases. Here the CDR3 reads CASSFVWETQYF. The CDR3 nucleotides read TGTGCCAGCAGCTTTGTTTGGGAGACCCAGTACTTC. Looking up the rest from reference TRBV7-6 and TRBJ2-5 gives the full variable domain: GAGVSQSPRYKVTKRGQDVALRCDPISGHVSLYWYRQALGQGPEFLTYFNYEAQQDKSGLPNDRFSAERPEGSISTLTIQRTEQRDSAMYRCASSFVWETQYFGPGTRLLVL.

The sample holds a few counts of this clonotype. The chain employs TRBV19 and TRBJ2-7; D is possibly TRBD2 (8 bases). CDR1 is LNHDA and CDR2 is SQIVND in the germline V gene (reference sequence). The CDR3 is made up of 15 amino acids. Trimming pared 2 bases from V and 3 bases from J, leaving 14 bases between. In DNA, the CDR3 is TGTGCCAGTAGTATAATGACAGGGACTAGCTACGAGCAGTACTTC. Translating it yields CASSIMTGTSYEQYF.

For the CDR3, the DNA is TGTGCCAGCAGCTTAGGTGTGGTGGCAGCGGCGCAGTATTTT. This sequence encodes CASSLGVVAAAQYF. V is TRBV5-5 and J is TRBJ2-3; D might be TRBD2 (5 bases). The CDR3 runs to 14 residues. The germline V gene has CDR1 SGHKS and CDR2 YYEKEE (reference sequence). V lost 2 bases, J lost 10 bases, and 17 bases lay in between.

This clonotype has only a few counts. This chain uses TRBV19 with TRBJ1-1, with 7 bases that match TRBD1. The V gene end was trimmed by 7 bases and the J gene end by 1 base; junction bases not matched to a gene: 9. CDR3 length equals 15 residues. In germline, CDR1 is LNHDA, CDR2 SQIVND (reference sequence). The DNA for the CDR3 is TGTGCCAGTACCCCCGGACAGGTCGGGAACACTGAAGCTTTCTTT. Translation: CASTPGQVGNTEAFF.

The chain links TRBV19 to TRBJ1-2; D is undetermined. Germline CDR1 is LNHDA and CDR2 is SQIVND (reference sequence). The CDR3 is 14 residues long. V was clipped by 3 bases and J by 2 bases, with 10 bases between them. This CDR3 is CASSIRRLNYGYTF. The CDR3 bases are TGTGCCAGTAGTATTAGGCGGCTGAACTATGGCTACACCTTC. The full variable domain, rest sourced from reference TRBV19 and TRBJ1-2, is DGGITQSPKYLFRKEGQNVTLSCEQNLNHDAMYWYRQDPGQGLRLIYYSQIVNDFQKGDIAEGYSVSREKKESFPLTVTSAQKNPTAFYLCASSIRRLNYGYTFGSGTRLTVV.

This clonotype has a handful of counts. V is TRBV7-2 and J is TRBJ2-3; 8 nucleotides match TRBD2. This CDR3 is 17 amino acids long. The J segment lost 6 bases and the V segment lost 5 bases, leaving 16 bases of the junction unmatched. Germline CDR1 reads SGHTA; CDR2 reads FQGNSA. CDR3 nucleotide sequence: TGTGCCAGCAGCATCCCTGCGGGACTAGGCCCAGCGGATACGCAGTATTTT. Translated, it gives CASSIPAGLGPADTQYF. Using reference TRBV7-2 and TRBJ2-3 for the parts outside the CDR3, the full variable domain is GAGVSQSPSNKVTEKGKDVELRCDPISGHTALYWYRQSLGQGLEFLIYFQGNSAPDKSGLPSDRFSAERTGGSVSTLTIQRTQQEDSAVYLCASSIPAGLGPADTQYFGPGTRLTVL.

Here the CDR3 reads CASSLRRPGQPANYGYTF. The CDR3 coding sequence is TGTGCCAGCTCCCTTCGGCGGCCGGGGCAACCGGCTAACTATGGCTACACCTTC. The chain is built from TRBV18 and TRBJ1-2, with D possibly being TRBD1 (5 bases). CDR1 is KGHSH, CDR2 LQKENI, per germline. Trimming removed 6 bases at V and 0 bases at J, with 23 bases between. The CDR3 totals 18 residues. Full variable domain (outside the CDR3, taken from reference TRBV18 and TRBJ1-2): NAGVMQNPRHLVRRRGQEARLRCSPMKGHSHVYWYRQLPEEGLKFMVYLQKENIIDESGMPKERFSAEFPKEGPSILRIQQVVRGDSAAYFCASSLRRPGQPANYGYTFGSGTRLTVV.

J is TRBJ1-5 and V is TRBV4-1; D remains ambiguous. Looked up from germline, CDR1 is MGHRA and CDR2 is YSYEKL. Trimming removed 0 bases from V and 0 bases from J, with 12 bases in between. The CDR3 is 17 residues long. The CDR3 nucleotides are TGCGCCAGCAGCCAAGATCGAGGATCTGATAGCAATCAGCCCCAGCATTTT. This translates into CASSQDRGSDSNQPQHF.